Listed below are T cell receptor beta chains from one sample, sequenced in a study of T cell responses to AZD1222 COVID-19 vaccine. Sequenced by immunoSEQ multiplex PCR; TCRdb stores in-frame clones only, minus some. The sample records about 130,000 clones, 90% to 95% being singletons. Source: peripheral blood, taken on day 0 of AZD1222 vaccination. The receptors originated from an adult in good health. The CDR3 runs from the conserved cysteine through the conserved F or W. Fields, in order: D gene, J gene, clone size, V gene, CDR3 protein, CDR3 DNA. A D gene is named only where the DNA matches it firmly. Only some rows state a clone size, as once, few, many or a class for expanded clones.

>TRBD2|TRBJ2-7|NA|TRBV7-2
CASSPGLERGVNPYEQYF
TGTGCCAGCAGTCCAGGACTTGAGCGGGGGGTAAATCCCTACGAGCAGTACTTC
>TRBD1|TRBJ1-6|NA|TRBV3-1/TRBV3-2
CASSQAQGDSPLHF
TGTGCCAGCAGCCAAGCTCAGGGGGATTCACCCCTCCACTTT
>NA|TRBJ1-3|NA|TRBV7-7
CASSLGPSSGNTIYF
TGTGCTAGCAGCTTAGGACCCAGCTCTGGAAACACCATATATTTT
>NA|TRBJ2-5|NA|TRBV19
CASSTPNREGTQYF
TGTGCCAGTAGTACCCCGAACAGGGAGGGGACCCAGTACTTC
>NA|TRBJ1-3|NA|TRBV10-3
CAISDRTGNTIYF
TGTGCCATCAGTGACCGAACTGGAAACACCATATATTTT
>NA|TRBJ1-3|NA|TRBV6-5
CASTFGNTIYF
TGTGCCAGCACCTTCGGTAACACCATATATTTT
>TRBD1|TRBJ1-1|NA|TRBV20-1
CSATGGTEAFF
TGCAGTGCTACAGGGGGCACTGAAGCTTTCTTT
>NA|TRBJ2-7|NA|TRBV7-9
CASSPQAVSYEQYF
TGTGCCAGCAGCCCCCAGGCCGTCTCCTACGAGCAGTACTTC
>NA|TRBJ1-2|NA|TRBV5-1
CASSFSGNGYTF
TGCGCCAGCAGCTTTTCGGGGAACGGCTACACCTTC
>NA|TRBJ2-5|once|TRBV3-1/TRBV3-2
CASSQGPVTQYF
TGTGCCAGCAGCCAAGGACCGGTGACCCAGTACTTC
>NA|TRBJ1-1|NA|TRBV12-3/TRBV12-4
CASSRTTEAFF
TGTGCCAGCAGTAGAACGACTGAAGCTTTCTTT
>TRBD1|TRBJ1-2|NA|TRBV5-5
CASKQGQGPYGYTF
TGTGCCAGCAAGCAGGGACAGGGCCCCTATGGCTACACCTTC
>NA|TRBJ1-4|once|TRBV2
CASGGQRSTNEKLFF
TGTGCCAGCGGGGGGCAGCGCTCAACTAATGAAAAACTGTTTTTT
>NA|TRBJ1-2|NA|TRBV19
CASSTGQIYGYTF
TGTGCCAGTAGTACAGGACAGATCTATGGCTACACCTTC
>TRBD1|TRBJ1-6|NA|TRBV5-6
CASSGATGGTYNSPLHF
TGTGCCAGCAGCGGAGCTACAGGGGGAACTTATAATTCACCCCTCCACTTT
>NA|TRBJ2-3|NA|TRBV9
CASSVEGKITDTQYF
TGTGCCAGCAGCGTAGAAGGCAAAATCACAGATACGCAGTATTTT
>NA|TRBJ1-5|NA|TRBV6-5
CASSWSREGNQPQHF
TGTGCCAGCAGCTGGTCCAGGGAGGGCAATCAGCCCCAGCATTTT
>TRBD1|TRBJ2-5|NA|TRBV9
CASSTHSGTGGKETQYF
TGTGCCAGCAGCACCCACTCCGGGACAGGGGGCAAGGAGACCCAGTACTTC
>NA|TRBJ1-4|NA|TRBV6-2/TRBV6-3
CASSYSSASPPDF
TGTGCCAGCAGTTACAGTTCGGCGAGCCCGCCCGATTTT
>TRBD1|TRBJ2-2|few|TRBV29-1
CSVGQGIGELFF
TGCAGCGTAGGACAGGGGATCGGGGAGCTGTTTTTT
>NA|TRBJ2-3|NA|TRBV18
CASSPLAGDTQYF
TGTGCCAGCTCACCACTGGCGGGGGATACGCAGTATTTT
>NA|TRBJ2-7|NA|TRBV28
CASSLWGEQYF
TGTGCCAGCAGTTTATGGGGAGAGCAGTACTTC
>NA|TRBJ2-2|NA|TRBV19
CATTPRANTGELFF
TGTGCCACTACCCCTCGCGCGAACACCGGGGAGCTGTTTTTT
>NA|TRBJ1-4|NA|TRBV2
CASSAWQSISTNEKLFF
TGTGCCAGCAGTGCTTGGCAGTCTATTTCAACTAATGAAAAACTGTTTTTT
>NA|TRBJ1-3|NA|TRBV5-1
CASSGLNSGNTIYF
TGCGCCAGCAGCGGACTCAACTCTGGAAACACCATATATTTT
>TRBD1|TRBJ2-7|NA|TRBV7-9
CASSPAGGVYEQYF
TGTGCCAGCAGCCCAGCAGGGGGTGTCTACGAGCAGTACTTC
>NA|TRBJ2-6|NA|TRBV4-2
CASSHLSGANVLTF
TGTGCCAGCAGCCACCTTTCTGGGGCCAACGTCCTGACTTTC
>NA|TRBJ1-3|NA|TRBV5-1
CASSSHSGNTIYF
TGCGCCAGCAGCAGCCACTCTGGAAACACCATATATTTT
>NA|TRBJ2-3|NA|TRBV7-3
CASSLWAGTDTQYF
TGTGCCAGCAGCTTATGGGCTGGAACAGATACGCAGTATTTT
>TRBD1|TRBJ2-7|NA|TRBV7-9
CASSPGQGVNEQYF
TGTGCCAGCAGTCCGGGACAGGGGGTCAACGAGCAGTACTTC
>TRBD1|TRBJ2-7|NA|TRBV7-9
CASSLLTGGGPGREQYF
TGTGCCAGCAGCTTACTGACAGGGGGCGGCCCGGGGCGCGAGCAGTACTTC
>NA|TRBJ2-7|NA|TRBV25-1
CASSRGQGGSYEQYF
TGTGCCAGCTCACGAGGTCAGGGGGGTTCCTACGAGCAGTACTTC
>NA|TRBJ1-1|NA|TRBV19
CASSIVVRGRNPEAFF
TGTGCCAGTAGTATAGTAGTCCGTGGGAGAAATCCTGAAGCTTTCTTT